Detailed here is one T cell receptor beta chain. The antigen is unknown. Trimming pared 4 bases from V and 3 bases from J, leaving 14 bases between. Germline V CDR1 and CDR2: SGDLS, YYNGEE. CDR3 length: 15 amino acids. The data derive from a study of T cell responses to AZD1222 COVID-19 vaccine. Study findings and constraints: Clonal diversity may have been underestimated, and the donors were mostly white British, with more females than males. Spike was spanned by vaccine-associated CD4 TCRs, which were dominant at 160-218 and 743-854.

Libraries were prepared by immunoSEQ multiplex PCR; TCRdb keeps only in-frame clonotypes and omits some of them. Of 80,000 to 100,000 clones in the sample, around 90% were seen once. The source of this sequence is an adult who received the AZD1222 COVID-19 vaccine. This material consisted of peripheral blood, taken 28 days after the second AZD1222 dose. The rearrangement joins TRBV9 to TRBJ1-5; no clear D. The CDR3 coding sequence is TGTGCCAGCAGCAAGGATAACGGCCCCAATCAGCCCCAGCATTTT. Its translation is CASSKDNGPNQPQHF.